The 6 T cell receptor beta chains below were found in one sample sequenced in a study of OX40 agonist ivuxolimab in advanced cancers. Libraries were built with the immunoSEQ multiplex PCR assay. Held by TCRdb, this immuneACCESS table contains in-frame sequences only and omits some clones. Under half of the omission traces to an unresolved V gene where checked; the cause of the rest is unknown. The table for this sample lists 75,000 to 100,000 clones; roughly nine tenths of them were counted only once. Roughly 0.5% of the sample belongs to the ten largest clones. The source material was CD4+ or CD8+ T cells sorted from blood, sampled in a trial of the OX40 agonist ivuxolimab. Receptors originate from an adult with an advanced solid tumor such as melanoma, head and neck, liver or kidney cancer.

V gene TRBV2 combines with J gene TRBJ2-1; D gene uncertain. The V end was cut by 8 bases, the J end by 5 bases, with 13 bases between. The CDR3 is made up of 13 amino acids. Germline CDR1 is SNHLY and CDR2 is FYNNEI. CDR3 amino acids: CASAQNQNNEQFF. The DNA of the CDR3 is TGTGCCAGCGCCCAGAACCAAAACAATGAGCAGTTCTTC.

J is TRBJ1-6 and V is TRBV6-1; D may be TRBD1 (6 bases). This CDR3 comprises 15 residues. Between the trimmed V and J ends, which lost 3 bases and 9 bases, there was a span of 15 bases. The germline V gene has CDR1 MNHNS and CDR2 SASEGT. The CDR3 here is CASSDLPGHSSPLHF. For the CDR3, the DNA is TGTGCCAGCAGTGATTTACCGGGACACTCTTCACCCCTCCACTTT.

To note about this clone: The junction departs from the called germline gene at one end, perhaps through a read error. V is TRBV6-1 and J is TRBJ2-3; D remains unclear. The CDR3 extends over 12 amino acids. Germline V gives CDR1 MNHNS, CDR2 SASEGT. This chain's CDR3 is CASREATDTQYF. The CDR3 DNA reads TGTGCCAGCAGGGAAGCCACAGATACGCAGTATTTT.

J is TRBJ2-5 and V is TRBV19; TRBD1 is a possible D gene (6 bases). The ends were cut back, 5 bases at V and 7 bases at J, with 14 bases in the middle. The CDR3 covers 13 residues. CDR1 and CDR2 from the germline V gene are LNHDA and SQIVND (reference sequence). As DNA, the CDR3 is TGTGCCAGTAGTTCGGACAGCCAAAGGACCCAGTACTTC. Amino acids: CASSSDSQRTQYF. Full variable domain (missing parts from reference TRBV19 and TRBJ2-5): DGGITQSPKYLFRKEGQNVTLSCEQNLNHDAMYWYRQDPGQGLRLIYYSQIVNDFQKGDIAEGYSVSREKKESFPLTVTSAQKNPTAFYLCASSSDSQRTQYFGPGTRLLVL.

This chain links TRBV7-9 with TRBJ2-3, with D perhaps TRBD2 (5 bases). Germline CDR1 reads SEHNR; CDR2 reads FQNEAQ (reference sequence). This CDR3 contains 14 residues. With 0 bases removed from V and 2 bases from J, the gap between germline ends came to 6 bases. Here the CDR3 reads CASSLAGITDTQYF. CDR3 bases: TGTGCCAGCAGCTTAGCCGGGATCACAGATACGCAGTATTTT.

This chain links TRBV5-1 with TRBJ2-1; TRBD2 might be the D (7 bases). The germline CDR1 and CDR2 sequences are SGHRS and YFSETQ. CDR3 size: 16 residues. Trimming took off 0 bases at V and 5 bases at J, with 15 bases between the two ends. DNA of the CDR3: TGCGCCAGCAGCTTGGGGCCGGGGGGCACAAACAATGAGCAGTTCTTC. Amino acid sequence: CASSLGPGGTNNEQFF.